This entry is about one TCR beta chain. Assay: immunoSEQ multiplex PCR; the TCRdb copy retains only in-frame clones and omits some. The sample yields roughly 250,000 clones, roughly four fifths seen once. The sample is drawn from a study of blood T cell repertoires in COVID-19. CDR3 length: 16 amino acids. Per germline, CDR1 LGHDT and CDR2 YNNKEL (reference sequence). V was pared by 0 bases and J by 8 bases, with 16 bases between. The rearrangement links TRBV3-1 (or the pseudogene TRBV3-2) to TRBJ1-4, with D unresolved. The sequencing input was peripheral blood. The origin of this receptor is a woman aged 45-60 years with acute or convalescent COVID-19. The CDR3 sequence: CASSQELGRPDEKLFF. In DNA, the CDR3 is TGTGCCAGCAGCCAAGAATTGGGGAGACCCGACGAAAAACTGTTTTTT.